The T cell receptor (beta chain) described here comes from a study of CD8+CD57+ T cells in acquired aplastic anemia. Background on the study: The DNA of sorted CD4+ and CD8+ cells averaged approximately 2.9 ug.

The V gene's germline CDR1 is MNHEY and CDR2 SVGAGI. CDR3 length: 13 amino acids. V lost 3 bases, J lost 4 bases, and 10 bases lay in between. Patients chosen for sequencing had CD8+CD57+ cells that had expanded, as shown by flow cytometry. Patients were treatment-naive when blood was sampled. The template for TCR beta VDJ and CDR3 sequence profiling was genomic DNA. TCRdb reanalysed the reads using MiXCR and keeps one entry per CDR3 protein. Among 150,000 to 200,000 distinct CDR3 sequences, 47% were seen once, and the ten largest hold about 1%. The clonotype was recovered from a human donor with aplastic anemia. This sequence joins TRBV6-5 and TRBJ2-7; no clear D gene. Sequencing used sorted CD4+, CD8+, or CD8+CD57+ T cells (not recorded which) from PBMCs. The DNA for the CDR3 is TGTGCCAGCAGTTATCGAGAGGAATACGAGCAGTACTTC. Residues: CASSYREEYEQYF.